Following are 18 T cell receptor beta chains from one sample sequenced in a study of PD-1 blockade in classical Hodgkin lymphoma. The time point is: cycle 4 day 1 (C4D1), after five to seven weeks of nivolumab. Patients all relapsed after autologous stem cell transplantation, and there was variation in brentuximab vedotin exposure. Thawed PBMCs were subjected to magnetic negative selection, which yielded isolated CD8+ T cells. Clones were sequenced by immunoSEQ multiplex PCR, and TCRdb holds only the in-frame ones, with some missing. The table lists some 10,000 clones, more than 75% of them singletons. Material: CD8+ T cells from blood, obtained before the fourth cycle of nivolumab. These receptors were collected from a human donor with classical Hodgkin lymphoma. The donor label of this sample is uncertain.

This clone was observed a handful of times. The chain has TRBV4-1 and TRBJ2-3; weak D call: TRBD2 (6 bases). This CDR3 contains 17 residues. From germline, CDR1 is MGHRA and CDR2 YSYEKL. Trimming removed 0 bases from V and 2 bases from J, with 15 bases in between. DNA of the CDR3: TGCGCCAGCAGCCAAGATGAGTTGGGACTTGTCACAGATACGCAGTATTTT. This translates into CASSQDELGLVTDTQYF.

This chain connects TRBV19 to TRBJ2-2; 10 bases map to TRBD1. The CDR3 consists of 16 residues. Germline V gene data show CDR1 as LNHDA and CDR2 as SQIVND (reference sequence). V trimming: 5 bases; J trimming: 6 bases; junction bases outside the gene matches: 9. CDR3 nucleotides: TGTGCCAGTAGTCTCCCCGGGACAGGGGACCCCGGGGAGCTGTTTTTT. Its protein is CASSLPGTGDPGELFF.

The chain links TRBV5-6 to TRBJ1-1; TRBD1 agrees at 7 bases. The CDR3 has 13 amino acids. Looked up from germline, CDR1 is SGHDT and CDR2 is YYEEEE. The junction had 2 bases not matched to a gene; V was cut back by 3 bases and J by 3 bases. The CDR3 is CASSYRGDTEAFF. The CDR3 DNA follows: TGTGCCAGCAGCTACAGGGGAGACACTGAAGCTTTCTTT.

The chain is built from TRBV13 and TRBJ2-5, with TRBD2 identical over 14 bases. This CDR3 has 19 amino acids. The V gene's germline CDR1 is PRHDT and CDR2 FYEKMQ (reference sequence). V lost 5 bases and J lost 0; bases outside the gene matches: 11. CDR3 amino acids: CASSPRQGLAGVYQETQYF. The CDR3 nucleotides are TGTGCCAGCAGCCCCCGACAGGGACTAGCGGGAGTGTACCAAGAGACCCAGTACTTC.

This clone was detected only once. The chain joins TRBV6-4 to TRBJ2-1; D is undetermined. The CDR3 length is 12 residues. The germline V gene encodes CDR1 MRHNA and CDR2 SNTAGT. V was pared by 5 bases and J by 4 bases, with 6 bases between. Here the CDR3 reads CASSPDYNEQFF. The CDR3 DNA reads TGTGCCAGCAGTCCAGATTACAATGAGCAGTTCTTC.

This chain connects TRBV28 to TRBJ2-7, with TRBD1 as a possible D gene (6 bases). The CDR3 loop spans 14 amino acids. Trimming took 5 bases from V and 2 from J, leaving 13 bases between them. Per germline, CDR1 MDHEN and CDR2 SYDVKM. The CDR3 DNA reads as TGTGCCAGCAGTGACAGGACAGACCCCTACGAGCAGTACTTC. Protein: CASSDRTDPYEQYF. Variable domain in full (rest from reference TRBV28 and TRBJ2-7): DVKVTQSSRYLVKRTGEKVFLECVQDMDHENMFWYRQDPGLGLRLIYFSYDVKMKEKGDIPEGYSVSREKKERFSLILESASTNQTSMYLCASSDRTDPYEQYFGPGTRLTVT.

This chain links TRBV18 with TRBJ2-2, with TRBD1 identical over 7 bases. The V gene end was trimmed by 3 bases and the J gene end by 5 bases; junction bases not matched to a gene: 12. The V gene's germline CDR1 is KGHSH and CDR2 LQKENI. The CDR3 contains 17 residues. This CDR3 reads CASSPFSGTDVTGELFF. The DNA of the CDR3 is TGTGCCAGCTCACCCTTCTCCGGGACAGATGTTACCGGGGAGCTGTTTTTT.

The chain employs TRBV25-1 and TRBJ1-2, with 9 bases lining up with TRBD1. V was clipped by 5 bases and J by 8 bases; unmatched bases: 12. The CDR3 loop spans 15 amino acids. Germline V gene lookup returns CDR1 MGHDK and CDR2 SYGVNS. CDR3 coding DNA: TGTGCCAGCAGTCCCCGAACAGGGGGCGCGGGCGGCTACACCTTC. Translating gives CASSPRTGGAGGYTF.

The chain combines TRBV9 with TRBJ2-3; D may be TRBD1 (6 bases). CDR1 is SGDLS, CDR2 YYNGEE, per germline. Trimming stripped 4 bases from V and 1 base from J, with 16 bases between. The CDR3 sequence is 16 residues long. This CDR3 is CASSRENRAGTDTQYF. The CDR3, as DNA: TGTGCCAGCAGCCGTGAGAACAGGGCAGGCACAGATACGCAGTATTTT.

The rearrangement links TRBV6-5 to TRBJ2-7; D unresolved. V lost 0 bases and J lost 6, with 15 bases in between. The CDR3 is 15 residues long. Per the germline V gene, CDR1 is MNHEY and CDR2 is SVGAGI. The CDR3 DNA sequence: TGTGCCAGCAGTTACTCGATAAGTTCGGGCTCCGAGCAGTACTTC. It specifies CASSYSISSGSEQYF.

This sequence joins TRBV25-1 and TRBJ1-1, with D maybe TRBD1 (5 bases). Germline CDR1 MGHDK, CDR2 SYGVNS. This CDR3 contains 13 residues. Deletions cut 3 bases from V and 8 bases from J, with 13 bases between. The CDR3 here is CASSDGRADEAFF. For the CDR3, the DNA is TGTGCCAGCAGTGACGGCAGGGCCGACGAAGCTTTCTTT. The full variable domain, completed using reference TRBV25-1 and TRBJ1-1, is EADIYQTPRYLVIGTGKKITLECSQTMGHDKMYWYQQDPGMELHLIHYSYGVNSTEKGDLSSESTVSRIRTEHFPLTLESARPSHTSQYLCASSDGRADEAFFGQGTRLTVV.

There are a few counts of this clone. This chain links TRBV6-6 with TRBJ2-1, with 10 bases that match TRBD2. V lost 4 bases to trimming and J lost 8 bases; unmatched junction nucleotides: 8. In germline, CDR1 is MNHNY, CDR2 SVGAGI (reference sequence). The CDR3 is 15 amino acids. The CDR3 sequence: CASSSSGGKLDEQFF. Here the CDR3 DNA reads TGTGCCAGCAGTTCTAGCGGGGGTAAGTTGGATGAGCAGTTCTTC.

The chain is built from TRBV7-9 and TRBJ1-1; D possibly corresponds to TRBD1 (6 bases). The germline V gene has CDR1 SEHNR and CDR2 FQNEAQ (reference sequence). This CDR3 contains 15 residues. Trimming shortened V by 2 bases and J by 1 base, and 11 bases separated the two germline ends. The chain's CDR3 is CASSLTGHANTEAFF. The DNA of the CDR3 is TGTGCCAGCAGCTTAACGGGACATGCGAACACTGAAGCTTTCTTT. Full variable domain (outside the CDR3, taken from reference TRBV7-9 and TRBJ1-1): DTGVSQNPRHKITKRGQNVTFRCDPISEHNRLYWYRQTLGQGPEFLTYFQNEAQLEKSRLLSDRFSAERPKGSFSTLEIQRTEQGDSAMYLCASSLTGHANTEAFFGQGTRLTVV.

This rearrangement joins TRBV2 to TRBJ1-1; D may be TRBD1 (6 bases). This CDR3 is 16 amino acids long. The germline CDR1 and CDR2 sequences are SNHLY and FYNNEI. Trimming pared 3 bases from V and 0 bases from J, leaving 14 bases between. The chain's CDR3 is CASSDYDRTVNTEAFF. Written as DNA, the CDR3 is TGTGCCAGCAGTGATTATGACAGGACCGTGAACACTGAAGCTTTCTTT. The full variable domain, rest sourced from reference TRBV2 and TRBJ1-1, is EPEVTQTPSHQVTQMGQEVILRCVPISNHLYFYWYRQILGQKVEFLVSFYNNEISEKSEIFDDQFSVERPDGSNFTLKIRSTKLEDSAMYFCASSDYDRTVNTEAFFGQGTRLTVV.

V usage is TRBV5-4 and J usage is TRBJ1-1; D is possibly TRBD1 (6 bases). V dropped 2 bases and J dropped 11 bases, with 13 bases sitting between them. The CDR3 is made up of 12 amino acids. Germline CDR1 reads SGHNT; CDR2 reads YYREEE (reference sequence). The CDR3 bases are TGTGCCAGCAGCTTAAAGGGGGTCGATGCTTTCTTT. Its protein is CASSLKGVDAFF.

The chain uses TRBV11-2 and TRBJ1-3; D is unresolved. The germline V gene encodes CDR1 SGHAT and CDR2 FQNNGV. The length of the CDR3 is 16 residues. V lost 0 bases and J 0 bases, leaving 9 bases between the germline ends. The CDR3 protein is CASSLEGRHSGNTIYF. Written as DNA, the CDR3 is TGTGCCAGCAGCTTAGAGGGCAGGCACTCTGGAAACACCATATATTTT.

The J gene is TRBJ2-3, the V gene TRBV28, with 9 bases fitting TRBD2. The CDR3 runs to 18 residues. The V segment lost 4 bases and the J segment 0 bases; nucleotides outside the gene matches: 11. CDR1 MDHEN and CDR2 SYDVKM come from the germline V gene. This CDR3 reads CASSSKHIAGESTDTQYF. The CDR3 DNA is TGTGCCAGCAGTTCCAAACACATAGCGGGAGAAAGCACAGATACGCAGTATTTT.

This chain joins TRBV25-1 and TRBJ2-7; TRBD2 is a possible D gene (6 bases). The V gene lost 2 bases and the J gene lost 2 bases, with 10 bases spanning the gap. The CDR3 is made up of 14 amino acids. Germline CDR1 and CDR2: MGHDK and SYGVNS. CDR3 in DNA: TGTGCCAGCAGTGAAGGGACGGGAGCCTACGAGCAGTACTTC. Protein product: CASSEGTGAYEQYF.